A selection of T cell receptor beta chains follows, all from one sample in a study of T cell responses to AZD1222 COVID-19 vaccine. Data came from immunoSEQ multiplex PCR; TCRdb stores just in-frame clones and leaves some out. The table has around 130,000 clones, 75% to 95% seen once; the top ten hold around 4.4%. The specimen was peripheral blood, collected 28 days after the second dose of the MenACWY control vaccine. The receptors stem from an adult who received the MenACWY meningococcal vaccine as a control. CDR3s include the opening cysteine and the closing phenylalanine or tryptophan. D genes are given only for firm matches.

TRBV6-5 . CASSYLGGGNNEQFF
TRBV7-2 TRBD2 CASSRTLAGDEQYF
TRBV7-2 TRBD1 CASRRTGTTEAFF
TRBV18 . CASRSVDGYTF
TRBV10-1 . CASSESRVGEETQYF
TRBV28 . CASSQYPTGGWETQYF
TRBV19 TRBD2 CASSPLADSYNEQFF
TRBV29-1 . CSFGVPGYEQYF
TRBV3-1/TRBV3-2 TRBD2 CASSQRGTERGFVFF
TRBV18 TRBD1 CASSPSTGANTEAFF
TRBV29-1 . CSVDGTVYGYTF
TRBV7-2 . CASSPRTGYSGNTIYF
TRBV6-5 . CASSPDRLNSYEQYF
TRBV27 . CASSSEDRPNQPQHF
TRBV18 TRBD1 CASSRQGGGYNEQFF
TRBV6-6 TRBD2 CASSREREITDTQYF
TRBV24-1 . CATSHPTGPGELFF
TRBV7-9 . CASSSPGTPQETQYF
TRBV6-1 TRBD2 CASSEGDYSPDTQYF
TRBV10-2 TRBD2 CASSLAGGRIQETQYF
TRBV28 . CASSPIRQSTHGYTF
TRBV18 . CASSRLDRDGYTF
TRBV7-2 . CASSLVVTGRVMDGYTF
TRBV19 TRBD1 CASSIRSGTDGYTF
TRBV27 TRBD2 CASSLSGTSGRARREQFF
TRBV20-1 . CSARGYGYTF
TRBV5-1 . CASTIRKPGSPLHF
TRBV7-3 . CASSLSGSAGELFF
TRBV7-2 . CASSSAETGARGYTF
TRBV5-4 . CASSFNAGGGGVDEQFF
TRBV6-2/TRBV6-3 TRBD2 CASSQDGGNEQYF
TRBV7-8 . CASSLVVLHSPLHF
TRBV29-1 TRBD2 CSVEGLAGVGSYEQYF
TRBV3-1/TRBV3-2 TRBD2 CASSQTSGRSYEQYF
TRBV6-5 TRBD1 CASRGGQGAYGYTF
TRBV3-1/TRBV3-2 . CASSQSMGRAGPPGYTF
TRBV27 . CASSFGPENIQYF
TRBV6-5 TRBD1 CASSYSGGGDEQYF
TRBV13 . CASSAMNQPQHF
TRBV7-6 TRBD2 CASSLRGGTDTQYF
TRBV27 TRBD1 CASSSRMTGVPGTQYF
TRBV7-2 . CASSTRHNTEAFF
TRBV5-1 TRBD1 CASSPTGQGANTGELFF
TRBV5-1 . CASSYLGTDTQYF
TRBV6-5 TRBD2 CASSLVAGGDTQYF
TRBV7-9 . CASSPVGNYGYTF
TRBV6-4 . CASSDSSTSSGANVLTF
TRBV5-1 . CASSGTGRETQYF
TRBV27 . CASSSGRNYGYTF
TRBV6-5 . CASRKFEDSLYGYTF
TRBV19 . CASSISGLNEQYF
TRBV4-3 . CASSLDREETQYF
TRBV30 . CAWSRPGGVYGYTF
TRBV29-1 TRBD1 CSVGTGEDKTQYF
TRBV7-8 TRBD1 CASSFLDRVGQPQHF
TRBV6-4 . CASSERGLGTEAFF
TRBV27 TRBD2 CASRPAGESGELFF
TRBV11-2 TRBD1 CASSSGTGLQETQYF
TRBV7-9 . CASSLSLVPSYGYTF